A single sample is the source of the 3 T cell receptor beta chains below, sequenced in a study of shared clonotypes between healthy human individuals. Profiled with immunoSEQ multiplex PCR; TCRdb holds only in-frame clones, not every one. There are a few million clones in the sample; approximately 94% occur only once, and roughly 0.13% lies in the top ten. The sequencing input was naive CD4+ T cells sorted from blood. The subset was: CD45RA+ positively selected. These receptors all come from a man between 18 and 29 years old in good health.

CDR3 nucleotides: TGTGCCACCAAACGGACTAGCGGGAGCTACGAGCAGTACTTC. Amino acid sequence: CATKRTSGSYEQYF. The chain has TRBV19 and TRBJ2-7; TRBD2 agrees at 13 bases. This CDR3 is 14 amino acids long. The V gene's germline CDR1 is LNHDA and CDR2 SQIVND (reference sequence). V was pared by 10 bases and J by 3 bases, with 6 bases of the junction left unmatched.

The rearrangement joins TRBV18 to TRBJ2-6; 8 positions agree with TRBD1. The CDR3 loop spans 17 amino acids. Germline CDR1 and CDR2: KGHSH and LQKENI. V lost 3 bases to trimming and J lost 2 bases; unmatched junction nucleotides: 6. The CDR3 here is CASSPAPGGAGANVLTF. Here the CDR3 DNA reads TGTGCCAGCTCACCCGCTCCAGGGGGCGCTGGGGCCAACGTCCTGACTTTC.

The chain couples TRBV18 to TRBJ1-2; D is perhaps TRBD1 (5 bases). CDR1 is KGHSH and CDR2 is LQKENI in the germline V gene. V was clipped by 3 bases and J by 8 bases, with 16 bases between them. The CDR3 loop spans 14 amino acids. The CDR3 DNA reads as TGTGCCAGCTCACCCGGGGCAGCCGGGCGGGGCTACACCTTC. Translation gives CASSPGAAGRGYTF. The full variable domain, completed using reference TRBV18 and TRBJ1-2, is NAGVMQNPRHLVRRRGQEARLRCSPMKGHSHVYWYRQLPEEGLKFMVYLQKENIIDESGMPKERFSAEFPKEGPSILRIQQVVRGDSAAYFCASSPGAAGRGYTFGSGTRLTVV.